Listed below are T cell receptor beta chains from one sample, sequenced in a study of CXCR3-negative and CXCR3-positive naive CD8 T cells. TCRdb processed the 5' RACE reads again and assigns one entry to each CDR3 protein, with no DNA. Its listing shows 50,000 to 65,000 distinct CDR3 sequences. Sequenced sample: naive CXCR3- CD8+ T cells from blood. Receptors originate from a human donor in good health. Some clones in this sample may be carry-over from other donors' samples. Both conserved end residues are part of each CDR3. Each record gives: clone size, V gene, J gene, CDR3 protein. A clone size is listed for some rows: how often the clone was seen (once, few, many), or a class if it is expanded.

clone size: NA
V gene: TRBV28
J gene: TRBJ2-7
CDR3 protein: CASSLGLAGPEQYF

clone size: NA
V gene: TRBV6-5
J gene: TRBJ2-3
CDR3 protein: CASSYTGASTDTQYF

clone size: NA
V gene: TRBV12-5
J gene: TRBJ2-1
CDR3 protein: CTSGPGVVSQEQFF

clone size: NA
V gene: TRBV7-2
J gene: TRBJ2-7
CDR3 protein: CASSLAGAPSYEQYF

clone size: NA
V gene: TRBV7-2
J gene: TRBJ2-7
CDR3 protein: CASSLEDYEQYF

clone size: NA
V gene: TRBV29-1
J gene: TRBJ2-1
CDR3 protein: CSVEEGLAGGPRNEQFF

clone size: NA
V gene: TRBV20-1
J gene: TRBJ2-7
CDR3 protein: CSARVALAGPYEQYF

clone size: NA
V gene: TRBV11-2
J gene: TRBJ2-2
CDR3 protein: CASSLGGPPGELFF

clone size: NA
V gene: TRBV20-1
J gene: TRBJ2-1
CDR3 protein: CSASGLADLPPNEQFF

clone size: NA
V gene: TRBV29-1
J gene: TRBJ1-3
CDR3 protein: CSARGVLGSDRPFAIYF

clone size: NA
V gene: TRBV5-1
J gene: TRBJ1-5
CDR3 protein: CASSLGQGPNQPQHF

clone size: NA
V gene: TRBV14
J gene: TRBJ1-6
CDR3 protein: CASSQVVPKNDGVSYNSPLHF

clone size: NA
V gene: TRBV20-1
J gene: TRBJ2-7
CDR3 protein: CSANEWETAYEQYF

clone size: medium-sized
V gene: TRBV6-5
J gene: TRBJ2-5
CDR3 protein: CAIGDPAGGETQYF

clone size: NA
V gene: TRBV20-1
J gene: TRBJ2-1
CDR3 protein: CSARDMAGEQFF

clone size: NA
V gene: TRBV4-2
J gene: TRBJ2-5
CDR3 protein: CASSQDGPQETQYF

clone size: NA
V gene: TRBV14
J gene: TRBJ2-1
CDR3 protein: CASSHPPYGTSLDEQFF